The 18 T cell receptor beta chains below were found in one sample sequenced in a study of T cells after yellow fever vaccination. TCRdb reprocessed the 5' RACE reads via MiXCR and lists one record per CDR3 protein. Among some 250,000 distinct CDR3 sequences listed, over 3% were seen once. Sequenced here: PBMCs, sampled 15 days after the yellow fever booster vaccination. These receptors were collected from a man between 18 and 35 years old who received the YFV17D yellow fever vaccine.

This clonotype was observed many times. The J gene is TRBJ1-4, the V gene TRBV6-5; TRBD1 aligns across 7 bases. V lost 6 bases, J lost 3 bases, and 7 bases stayed unmatched. Germline V gives CDR1 MNHEY, CDR2 SVGAGI. There are 15 residues in the CDR3. CDR3 nucleotide sequence: TGTGCCAGCAGCCGGGAAGGGGGCGCTAATGAAAAACTGTTTTTT. It specifies CASSREGGANEKLFF.

This clonotype showed up many times. The chain carries TRBV20-1 and TRBJ2-5, with D perhaps being TRBD1 or TRBD2 (6 bases each). Germline lookup yields CDR1 DFQATT and CDR2 SNEGSKA (reference sequence). Deletions cut 1 base from V and 3 bases from J, with 12 bases between. The CDR3 totals 14 residues. The CDR3 protein is CSARGGDTKETQYF. CDR3 in DNA: TGCAGTGCTAGAGGGGGGGACACCAAAGAGACCCAGTACTTC.

This chain links TRBV18 with TRBJ1-6; the D gene is possibly TRBD1 (5 bases). Germline V gives CDR1 KGHSH, CDR2 LQKENI. Trimming took 5 bases from V and 9 from J, leaving 8 bases between them. The CDR3 runs 12 residues. The DNA for the CDR3 is TGTGCCAGCTCAGGGGGTTTTTCACCCCTCCACTTT. Protein product: CASSGGFSPLHF.

At least ten counts were recorded for this clonotype. The rearrangement joins TRBV3-1 to TRBJ1-1, with D unresolved. Trimming shortened V by 4 bases and J by 2 bases, and 11 bases separated the two germline ends. The germline V gene encodes CDR1 LGHDT and CDR2 YNNKEL (reference sequence). This CDR3 has 14 residues. In nucleotides, the CDR3 is TGTGCCAGCAGCCGGGAGGGTATAAACACTGAAGCTTTCTTT. Amino acid sequence: CASSREGINTEAFF.

This clonotype was seen at least ten times. The chain combines TRBV9 with TRBJ2-3, with TRBD1 as a possible D gene (6 bases). The CDR3 has 15 residues. The germline gives CDR1 SGDLS, CDR2 YYNGEE. V lost 2 bases and J lost 2, with 12 bases in between. CDR3 in amino acids: CASSVDRRYTDTQYF. As DNA, the CDR3 is TGTGCCAGCAGCGTTGACAGGAGATACACAGATACGCAGTATTTT. Based on the CDR3 plus reference TRBV9 and TRBJ2-3, the full variable domain is DSGVTQTPKHLITATGQRVTLRCSPRSGDLSVYWYQQSLDQGLQFLIQYYNGEERAKGNILERFSAQQFPDLHSELNLSSLELGDSALYFCASSVDRRYTDTQYFGPGTRLTVL.

The V call is TRBV20-1, the J call TRBJ1-1; D may be TRBD1 (5 bases). Germline-derived CDR1 and CDR2 are DFQATT and SNEGSKA (reference sequence). CDR3 length equals 9 residues. DNA for the CDR3: TGCGGGGCCTCGAGTGAAGCTTTCTTT. This codes for CGASSEAFF.

This clonotype occurred many times. The J gene is TRBJ2-1, the V gene TRBV14; D remains unclear. Germline CDR1 SGHDN, CDR2 FVKESK. Trimming left V 2 bases short and J 1 base short, with 9 bases between. This CDR3 spans 15 amino acids. The CDR3 DNA sequence: TGTGCCAGCAGCCAACTCTCCATATCCTACAATGAGCAGTTCTTC. This codes for CASSQLSISYNEQFF. The complete variable domain, with remaining parts taken from reference TRBV14 and TRBJ2-1, reads EAGVTQFPSHSVIEKGQTVTLRCDPISGHDNLYWYRRVMGKEIKFLLHFVKESKQDESGMPNNRFLAERTGGTYSTLKVQPAELEDSGVYFCASSQLSISYNEQFFGPGTRLTVL.

This clonotype was found many times. The genes are TRBV7-9 and TRBJ2-5; 9 bases fit TRBD1. The V and J ends lost 3 bases and 2 bases, in that order; junction bases with no gene match: 4. The CDR3 extends over 15 amino acids. Germline-derived CDR1 and CDR2 are SEHNR and FQNEAQ (reference sequence). This chain's CDR3 is CASSLGDREQETQYF. Here the CDR3 DNA reads TGTGCCAGCAGCTTGGGGGACAGGGAGCAAGAGACCCAGTACTTC.

This clonotype occurred many times. This chain uses TRBV7-2 with TRBJ2-1, with D tentatively TRBD2 (6 bases). The CDR3 sequence is 17 residues long. Per germline, CDR1 SGHTA and CDR2 FQGNSA. Trimming pared 1 base from V and 6 bases from J, leaving 19 bases between. The CDR3 loop reads CASSLDAGSGKANEQFF. CDR3 nucleotide sequence: TGTGCCAGCAGCTTAGATGCGGGGTCCGGTAAGGCCAATGAGCAGTTCTTC.

This clonotype was detected many times. CDR3 loop: CASSINRAGEGETQYF. The CDR3 DNA follows: TGTGCCAGCAGCATAAACCGAGCGGGGGAAGGAGAGACCCAGTACTTC. The chain uses TRBV7-2 and TRBJ2-5, with 8 bases fitting TRBD2. This CDR3 contains 16 residues. The trim removed 5 bases at V and 4 bases at J, leaving 12 bases unmatched. The germline V gene encodes CDR1 SGHTA and CDR2 FQGNSA.

This clonotype has ten or more counts. The V gene is TRBV5-6, the J gene TRBJ2-3; D possibly matches TRBD1 or TRBD2 (5 bases each). Germline V gives CDR1 SGHDT, CDR2 YYEEEE. V was pared by 0 bases and J by 2 bases, with 7 bases between. This CDR3 contains 14 residues. Here the CDR3 reads CASSLGGTTDTQYF. The DNA of the CDR3 is TGTGCCAGCAGCTTGGGGGGGACCACAGATACGCAGTATTTT.

This clonotype was observed many times. V is TRBV20-1 and J is TRBJ2-3, with no clear D. The germline V gene has CDR1 DFQATT and CDR2 SNEGSKA (reference sequence). This CDR3 has 9 residues. The V gene lost 7 bases and the J gene lost 4 bases, with 3 bases spanning the gap. The CDR3 nucleotides are TGCAGTGGTGCAGATACGCAGTATTTT. This gives the protein CSGADTQYF.

This clonotype was counted many times. The rearrangement links TRBV18 to TRBJ1-2; D call uncertain. Trimming left V 3 bases short and J 5 bases short, with 13 bases between. This CDR3 comprises 14 residues. In germline, CDR1 is KGHSH, CDR2 LQKENI. For the CDR3, the DNA is TGTGCCAGCTCACCGGGTATCGTGCAGTATGGCTACACCTTC. This sequence encodes CASSPGIVQYGYTF.

This clonotype has a handful of counts. J is TRBJ1-2 and V is TRBV12-3 or TRBV12-4; no firm D call. The V and J ends lost 5 bases and 4 bases respectively, with 14 bases between them. This CDR3 spans 14 amino acids. CDR3 loop: CASSDTTRGYGYTF. CDR3 bases: TGTGCCAGCAGTGACACCACGAGAGGCTATGGCTACACCTTC.

This clonotype was observed many times. This sequence joins TRBV5-1 and TRBJ2-5; 12 nucleotides agree with TRBD2. The junction had 1 base not matched to a gene; V was cut back by 4 bases and J by 0 bases. This CDR3 region has 15 residues. Germline CDR1 reads SGHRS; CDR2 reads YFSETQ. The CDR3 coding sequence is TGCGCCAGCAGCAGGACTAGCGGGAACCAAGAGACCCAGTACTTC. This codes for CASSRTSGNQETQYF.

This clonotype was counted at least ten times. The chain links TRBV5-1 to TRBJ2-1, with unresolved D. The ends were cut back, 3 bases at V and 4 bases at J, with 14 bases in the middle. The germline gives CDR1 SGHRS, CDR2 YFSETQ. This CDR3 has 15 residues. DNA of the CDR3: TGCGCCAGCAGCTCCCGGGCCAGGCCATACAATGAGCAGTTCTTC. Translating it yields CASSSRARPYNEQFF.

The genes are TRBV5-1 and TRBJ1-1, with 9 bases lining up with TRBD1. Losses at the gene ends were 3 bases for V and 7 bases for J; bases not matched to a gene: 7. Germline CDR1 and CDR2: SGHRS and YFSETQ. The CDR3 runs to 14 residues. As DNA, the CDR3 is TGCGCCAGCAGCTCGACAGGGGGTCTGAATGAAGCTTTCTTT. It codes for CASSSTGGLNEAFF.

This clonotype was recorded at least ten times. Here the CDR3 DNA reads TGTGCCAGCAGCTTAGGCCGTCAGGGGAGGGAGACCCAGTACTTC. Its translation is CASSLGRQGRETQYF. This rearrangement joins TRBV13 to TRBJ2-5; D tentatively fits TRBD1 or TRBD2 (6 bases each). The ends were cut back, 0 bases at V and 5 bases at J, with 13 bases in the middle. The CDR3 is made up of 15 amino acids. CDR1 and CDR2 (germline): PRHDT, FYEKMQ (reference sequence). Combining the CDR3 with reference TRBV13 and TRBJ2-5 gives the whole variable domain AAGVIQSPRHLIKEKRETATLKCYPIPRHDTVYWYQQGPGQDPQFLISFYEKMQSDKGSIPDRFSAQQFSDYHSELNMSSLELGDSALYFCASSLGRQGRETQYFGPGTRLLVL.